These 10 T cell receptor beta chains share one sample of origin, sequenced in a study of blood T cell repertoires in COVID-19. Some clones are missing from TCRdb's copy, which holds only in-frame ones; the method was immunoSEQ multiplex PCR. The repertoire has approximately 240,000 clones, around nine tenths of them found once; the top ten carry 2% to 2.5%. Sequenced material: peripheral blood. These receptors were obtained from a woman in her forties who had recovered from COVID-19.

V gene TRBV27 combines with J gene TRBJ2-2; 8 bases line up with TRBD1. The V and J ends lost 4 bases and 0 bases, in that order; junction bases with no gene match: 7. CDR3 size: 17 residues. In germline, CDR1 is MNHEY, CDR2 SMNVEV (reference sequence). CDR3 in DNA: TGTGCCAGCAGTTGGACAGGGTACGCATCGAACACCGGGGAGCTGTTTTTT. It is translated as CASSWTGYASNTGELFF.

The rearrangement joins TRBV19 to TRBJ1-5; the match to TRBD1 covers 10 bases. The CDR3 is made up of 16 amino acids. The V and J ends lost 7 bases and 5 bases, in that order; junction bases with no gene match: 11. Germline V CDR1 and CDR2: LNHDA, SQIVND (reference sequence). Here the CDR3 reads CASNPEDRGFYQPQHF. The CDR3, as DNA: TGTGCCAGTAACCCCGAGGACAGGGGGTTCTATCAGCCCCAGCATTTT.

The rearrangement uses TRBV5-6 and TRBJ1-3, with 9 bases aligning to TRBD1. Germline CDR1 SGHDT, CDR2 YYEEEE. V dropped 4 bases and J dropped 0; count of bases not matched to a gene: 5. This CDR3 has 16 amino acids. Here the CDR3 DNA reads TGTGCCAGCAGCCGGGGACAGGGTTTCTCTGGAAACACCATATATTTT. Translation gives CASSRGQGFSGNTIYF.

This clone has just one count. V and J are TRBV3-1 (or the pseudogene TRBV3-2) and TRBJ1-4, with D maybe TRBD1 (6 bases). CDR3 length: 15 amino acids. Germline V CDR1 and CDR2: LGHDT, YNNKEL (reference sequence). The ends were cut back, 1 base at V and 8 bases at J, with 14 bases in the middle. CDR3 protein: CASSQVEQGKEKLFF. CDR3 sequence (DNA): TGTGCCAGCAGCCAAGTTGAACAGGGAAAAGAAAAACTGTTTTTT.

This chain uses TRBV9 with TRBJ2-3; 9 bases match TRBD1. Germline V gives CDR1 SGDLS, CDR2 YYNGEE. V lost 3 bases, J lost 0 bases, and 2 bases stayed unmatched. The CDR3 runs to 15 residues. The CDR3 region is CASSAGTGSTDTQYF. The CDR3 bases are TGTGCCAGCAGCGCCGGGACAGGGAGCACAGATACGCAGTATTTT. Looking up the rest from reference TRBV9 and TRBJ2-3 gives the full variable domain: DSGVTQTPKHLITATGQRVTLRCSPRSGDLSVYWYQQSLDQGLQFLIQYYNGEERAKGNILERFSAQQFPDLHSELNLSSLELGDSALYFCASSAGTGSTDTQYFGPGTRLTVL.

The V gene is TRBV4-2, the J gene TRBJ1-2; 8 nucleotides agree with TRBD1. The V gene end was trimmed by 3 bases and the J gene end by 0 bases; junction bases not matched to a gene: 6. CDR3 size: 16 residues. Germline V CDR1 and CDR2: LGHNA, YNFKEQ. CDR3 bases: TGTGCCAGCAGCCAGGGGGACAGGTTGGCTAACTATGGCTACACCTTC. Its translation is CASSQGDRLANYGYTF.

The rearrangement joins TRBV11-2 to TRBJ1-6; 8 nucleotides align to TRBD1. This CDR3 has 14 residues. Germline CDR1 SGHAT, CDR2 FQNNGV. Trimming removed 3 bases from V and 10 bases from J; junction bases left unmatched: 5. CDR3 sequence: CASSFRGPSSPLHF. CDR3 nucleotide sequence: TGTGCCAGCAGCTTCAGGGGGCCGTCATCACCCCTCCACTTT. The full variable domain, with the rest looked up from reference TRBV11-2 and TRBJ1-6, is EAGVAQSPRYKIIEKRQSVAFWCNPISGHATLYWYQQILGQGPKLLIQFQNNGVVDDSQLPKDRFSAERLKGVDSTLKIQPAKLEDSAVYLCASSFRGPSSPLHFGNGTRLTVT.

The rearrangement uses TRBV19 and TRBJ1-6; the match to TRBD1 covers 8 bases. CDR1 is LNHDA, CDR2 SQIVND, per germline (reference sequence). This CDR3 region has 15 residues. J was trimmed by 7 bases and V by 7 bases; bases with no gene match: 9. CDR3 sequence: CASTLQGVSNSPLHF. The CDR3 nucleotides are TGTGCCAGTACTCTACAGGGGGTTAGCAATTCACCCCTCCACTTT. Using reference TRBV19 and TRBJ1-6 for the parts outside the CDR3, the full variable domain is DGGITQSPKYLFRKEGQNVTLSCEQNLNHDAMYWYRQDPGQGLRLIYYSQIVNDFQKGDIAEGYSVSREKKESFPLTVTSAQKNPTAFYLCASTLQGVSNSPLHFGNGTRLTVT.

The J gene is TRBJ1-5, the V gene TRBV19, with D maybe TRBD1 (6 bases). Trimming pared 4 bases from V and 4 bases from J, leaving 11 bases between. CDR1 LNHDA and CDR2 SQIVND come from the germline V gene (reference sequence). The CDR3 extends over 14 amino acids. In nucleotides, the CDR3 is TGTGCCAGTAGTACCTATCAGGGGAATCAGCCCCAGCATTTT. This codes for CASSTYQGNQPQHF.

The chain has TRBV19 and TRBJ1-2; perhaps TRBD1 as D (6 bases). V was pared by 6 bases and J by 4 bases, with 12 bases between. The CDR3 has 13 amino acids. CDR1 is LNHDA and CDR2 is SQIVND in the germline V gene (reference sequence). Here the CDR3 DNA reads TGTGCCAGTAGGCAGGGGAGCGGCTATGGCTACACCTTC. Its protein product is CASRQGSGYGYTF. The full variable domain, rest sourced from reference TRBV19 and TRBJ1-2, is DGGITQSPKYLFRKEGQNVTLSCEQNLNHDAMYWYRQDPGQGLRLIYYSQIVNDFQKGDIAEGYSVSREKKESFPLTVTSAQKNPTAFYLCASRQGSGYGYTFGSGTRLTVV.